This T cell receptor beta chain was documented in a study of blood T cell repertoires in COVID-19. In the study's own analysis: Scientists estimated how many nucleated cells there were by amplifying reference gene primers. Method: immunoSEQ multiplex PCR; TCRdb's copy keeps in-frame clones and lacks some. Clone size and the V and J calls come from that table; the DNA yielded D and trimming. The repertoire includes 150,000 or so clones, approximately 88% of them detected once, and around 13% sits in the top ten. Recruitment covered about two dozen US areas and drew participants whose ages spanned 18 to 89 years. Clinical histories supplied by participants themselves formed the basis of cohort assignment. V lost 0 bases and J lost 5, with 8 bases in between. Germline V gene sequence: CDR1 LNHNV, CDR2 YYDKDF (reference sequence). The CDR3 loop spans 15 amino acids.

This clonotype originated in a woman aged 60-75 years who had recovered from COVID-19. The genes are TRBV15 and TRBJ1-6; D is possibly TRBD1 (6 bases). Material for sequencing was PBMCs or T cells enriched from blood (not recorded which). In DNA form, the CDR3 reads TGTGCCACCAGCAGAGAGGACAGAGATAATTCACCCCTCCACTTT. It translates to CATSREDRDNSPLHF.